This T cell receptor (beta chain) originates from a study of cytomegalovirus exposure and HLA in healthy donors. The CDR3 length is 12 residues. The V end lost 4 bases, the J end lost 1 base, and 6 bases lay between the germline ends. The germline V gene encodes CDR1 SGHDT and CDR2 YYEEEE. Details on this clone: The antigen remains unidentified.

The PCR ran on 60 Vbeta and 13 Jbeta primers. TCRdb keeps only in-frame clones here, not all; method: immunoSEQ multiplex PCR. Of about 150,000 clones listed, 76% are singletons. Points from the study as a whole: According to the study, 150 to 200 TCR beta chains were cytomegalovirus-associated. 16,951 TCR beta sequences were associated with HLA alleles at 0.05 false discovery rate in a later analysis. For most TCR beta V segments, an earlier analysis put the productive rate at about 90% or about 30% of the time.

Regarding donors, all were healthy bone marrow donors. The sequencing input was PBMCs. This rearrangement joins TRBV5-6 to TRBJ2-7; D gene uncertain. This receptor was identified in a woman in her thirties or forties in good health and CMV-seronegative. The CDR3 coding sequence is TGTGCCAGCAGCATGCGGTCCTACGAGCAGTACTTC. It encodes CASSMRSYEQYF. The whole variable domain, remainder taken from reference TRBV5-6 and TRBJ2-7, is DAGVTQSPTHLIKTRGQQVTLRCSPKSGHDTVSWYQQALGQGPQFIFQYYEEEERQRGNFPDRFSGHQFPNYSSELNVNALLLGDSALYLCASSMRSYEQYFGPGTRLTVT.